These T cell receptor beta chains were read from a single sample in a study of blood T cell repertoires in COVID-19. TCRdb's table, derived via immunoSEQ multiplex PCR, lists solely in-frame clones and lacks some. The sample lists about 88,000 clones, around 91% occurring once. The sequencing input was peripheral blood. Receptor source: a man between 18 and 35 years old with COVID-19, enrolled during active disease. CDR3s include the opening cysteine and the closing phenylalanine or tryptophan. The D gene is left open where the match is weak. Only some rows state a clone size, as once, few, many or a class for expanded clones.

TRBD2	TRBV12-3/TRBV12-4	13	.	TRBJ2-1	CASSSRTSGSLFF	TGTGCCAGCAGTTCCAGGACTAGCGGGAGTTTGTTCTTC
TRBD2	TRBV6-2/TRBV6-3	15	.	TRBJ2-7	CASSYSGTSGYEQYF	TGTGCCAGCAGTTACTCCGGGACTAGCGGGTACGAGCAGTACTTC
TRBD2	TRBV7-2	17	.	TRBJ2-7	CASSLKAAGGVDYEQYF	TGTGCCAGCAGCTTAAAGGCAGCGGGAGGGGTAGACTACGAGCAGTACTTC
.	TRBV4-1	13	.	TRBJ2-2	CASSQVVYGELFF	TGCGCCAGCAGCCAAGTAGTTTACGGGGAGCTGTTTTTT
.	TRBV7-2	16	.	TRBJ2-1	CASSLRGRDLVDEQFF	TGTGCCAGCAGCTTGAGGGGGCGGGACCTAGTAGATGAGCAGTTCTTC
.	TRBV30	13	.	TRBJ1-5	CAWSVQGSQPQHF	TGTGCCTGGAGTGTACAGGGCAGTCAGCCCCAGCATTTT
.	TRBV7-9	13	once	TRBJ2-1	CASSLALTTGQFF	TGTGCCAGCAGCTTAGCCCTGACTACCGGGCAGTTCTTC
.	TRBV4-3	16	.	TRBJ2-2	CASSPRLDYGTGELFF	TGCGCCAGCAGCCCCCGACTAGACTACGGCACCGGGGAGCTGTTTTTT
TRBD1	TRBV19	15	.	TRBJ1-2	CASSLGDRGAYGYTF	TGTGCCAGTAGCCTCGGGGACAGGGGCGCCTATGGCTACACCTTC
.	TRBV6-5	15	.	TRBJ2-2	CASSYTGIGTGELFF	TGTGCCAGCAGTTACACCGGGATCGGCACCGGGGAGCTGTTTTTT
.	TRBV19	15	.	TRBJ1-4	CASSMWGGMWEKLFF	TGTGCCAGTAGTATGTGGGGGGGTATGTGGGAAAAACTGTTTTTT
TRBD1	TRBV28	15	.	TRBJ2-3	CASSSQQGVTDTQYF	TGTGCCAGCAGTTCTCAACAGGGGGTAACAGATACGCAGTATTTT
TRBD2	TRBV5-6	12	.	TRBJ2-3	CASSLTGTSKYF	TGTGCCAGCAGCTTAACTGGGACTAGTAAATATTTT
.	TRBV15	14	once	TRBJ1-3	CATSGSAPGNTIYF	TGTGCCACCAGCGGGAGTGCGCCTGGAAACACCATATATTTT
TRBD2	TRBV24-1	15	.	TRBJ2-3	CATSDKTSGADTQYF	TGTGCCACCAGTGATAAGACTAGCGGGGCAGATACGCAGTATTTT
.	TRBV7-2	16	.	TRBJ2-5	CASSLTGSGPKETQYF	TGTGCCAGCAGCTTAACAGGGTCTGGTCCAAAAGAGACCCAGTACTTC
.	TRBV2	16	once	TRBJ1-4	CASSEVGRSTNEKLLF	TGTGCCAGCAGTGAAGTCGGGAGGTCCACTAATGAAAAACTGCTTTTT
.	TRBV6-2/TRBV6-3	14	.	TRBJ2-2	CASSRTGNTGELFF	TGTGCCAGCAGTCGGACGGGAAACACCGGGGAGCTGTTTTTT
TRBD2	TRBV5-4	18	.	TRBJ2-5	CASSLGRLAGGEEETQYF	TGTGCCAGCAGCTTAGGCAGGCTAGCGGGAGGTGAGGAAGAGACCCAGTACTTC
.	TRBV2	14	.	TRBJ1-2	CASTEGSYNYGYTF	TGTGCCAGCACTGAGGGGAGTTATAACTATGGCTACACCTTC
.	TRBV6-6	14	few	TRBJ2-7	CASTRTGSSYEQYF	TGTGCCAGCACCCGGACGGGAAGCTCCTACGAGCAGTACTTC
TRBD2	TRBV9	16	.	TRBJ2-7	CASSNPGVAGVYEQYF	TGTGCCAGCAGCAACCCTGGGGTAGCGGGAGTCTACGAGCAGTACTTC
.	TRBV19	14	.	TRBJ1-6	CASSILTEKSPLHF	TGTGCCAGTAGTATACTGACAGAGAAGTCACCCCTCCACTTT
.	TRBV4-1	17	.	TRBJ1-5	CASSQEWLRGINQPQHF	TGCGCCAGCAGCCAAGAGTGGCTTAGGGGGATCAATCAGCCCCAGCATTTT
.	TRBV11-1	14	few	TRBJ2-7	CASSVPGPSYEQYF	TGTGCCAGCAGCGTCCCGGGTCCGTCCTACGAGCAGTACTTC
TRBD1	TRBV27	13	.	TRBJ2-5	CASSFRGQETQYF	TGTGCCAGCAGTTTCAGGGGGCAAGAGACCCAGTACTTC
TRBD1	TRBV5-1	14	.	TRBJ2-7	CASSRATGSYEQYF	TGCGCCAGCAGCCGTGCGACAGGGAGTTACGAGCAGTACTTC
TRBD2	TRBV13	19	.	TRBJ2-3	CASSLATSGRARGTDTQYF	TGTGCCAGCAGCTTAGCGACTAGCGGGAGGGCCAGGGGCACAGATACGCAGTATTTT
.	TRBV5-6	11	few	TRBJ2-7	CASSTTSEQYF	TGTGCCAGCAGCACTACCTCCGAGCAGTACTTC
TRBD2	TRBV4-3	20	.	TRBJ2-7	CASSQDWTGLAGGVDNEQYF	TGCGCCAGCAGCCAAGACTGGACGGGACTAGCGGGAGGAGTCGACAACGAGCAGTACTTC
.	TRBV4-3	15	.	TRBJ2-7	CASSQVAGTFYEQYF	TGCGCCAGCAGCCAAGTGGCGGGGACCTTCTACGAGCAGTACTTC
TRBD2	TRBV4-1	15	.	TRBJ2-7	CASSRTSGSSYEQYF	TGCGCCAGCAGCCGGACTAGCGGGAGCTCCTACGAGCAGTACTTC
.	TRBV4-3	19	.	TRBJ1-5	CASSQDVNGQGWGNQPQHF	TGCGCCAGCAGCCAAGATGTTAACGGGCAGGGTTGGGGCAATCAGCCCCAGCATTTT
.	TRBV19	14	.	TRBJ2-1	CASSIGSWDYEQFF	TGTGCCAGTAGTATTGGCTCGTGGGACTATGAGCAGTTCTTC
TRBD1	TRBV19	15	.	TRBJ1-2	CASSIRTGEEYGYTF	TGTGCCAGTAGTATTAGGACAGGGGAAGAGTATGGCTACACCTTC
TRBD1	TRBV7-2	15	.	TRBJ2-7	CASSFSGTAFYEQYF	TGTGCCAGCAGCTTCTCCGGGACAGCCTTCTACGAGCAGTACTTC
.	TRBV4-3	15	.	TRBJ1-3	CASSQLVVSGNTIYF	TGCGCCAGCAGCCAACTCGTAGTCTCTGGAAACACCATATATTTT
.	TRBV14	16	.	TRBJ2-7	CASSQRMSLPPYEQYF	TGTGCCAGCAGCCAAAGAATGAGTTTACCCCCCTACGAGCAGTACTTC